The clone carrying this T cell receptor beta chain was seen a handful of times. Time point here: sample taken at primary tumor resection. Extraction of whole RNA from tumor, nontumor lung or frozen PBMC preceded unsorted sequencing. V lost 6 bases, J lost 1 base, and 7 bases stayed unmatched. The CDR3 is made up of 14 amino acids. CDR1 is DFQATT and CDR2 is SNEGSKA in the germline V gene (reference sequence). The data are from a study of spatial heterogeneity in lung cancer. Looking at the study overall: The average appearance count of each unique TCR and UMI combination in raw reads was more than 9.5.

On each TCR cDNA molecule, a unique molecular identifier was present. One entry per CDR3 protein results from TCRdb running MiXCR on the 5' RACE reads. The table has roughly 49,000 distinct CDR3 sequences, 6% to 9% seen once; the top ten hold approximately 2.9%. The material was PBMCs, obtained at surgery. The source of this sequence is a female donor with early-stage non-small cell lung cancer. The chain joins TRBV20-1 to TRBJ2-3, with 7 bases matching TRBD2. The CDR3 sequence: CSAEEAGGTDTQYF. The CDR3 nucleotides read TGCAGTGCAGAAGAGGCGGGGGGCACAGATACGCAGTATTTT.